The 17 T cell receptor beta chains reported below all come from one sample, sequenced in a study of T cell clonotyping in hematopoietic cell transplantation. Assay: immunoSEQ multiplex PCR; the TCRdb copy retains only in-frame clones and omits some. The profile covers roughly 80,000 clones, with about 96% appearing a single time and 1.5% to 2% taken by the ten largest. Time point described: recipient sample about 28 days before transplant, after cytoreduction. The sample in question was peripheral blood mononuclear cells, obtained before stem cell transplant. The origin of the receptors is a woman aged 50 to 60 with acute myeloid leukemia. Some clones in this sample may be carry-over from other donors' samples.

On this clone itself: Other DNA sequences in the same sample also yield this CDR3. The chain uses TRBV6-1 and TRBJ2-2; TRBD1 matches 7 bases. V lost 11 bases and J lost 1; bases outside the gene matches: 4. CDR1 MNHNS and CDR2 SASEGT come from the germline V gene. The CDR3 covers 13 residues. CDR3 residues: CAGNRGNTGELFF. In nucleotides, the CDR3 is TGTGCCGGCAACAGGGGGAACACCGGGGAGCTGTTTTTT.

The chain links TRBV7-9 to TRBJ2-7; 7 nucleotides line up with TRBD1. Trimming removed 7 bases from V and 0 bases from J; junction bases left unmatched: 6. CDR1 is SEHNR and CDR2 is FQNEAQ in the germline V gene (reference sequence). This CDR3 is built from 14 residues. The CDR3 coding sequence is TGTGCCAGCACCGGGACAGACACCTCCTACGAGCAGTACTTC. Translated, it gives CASTGTDTSYEQYF. The full variable domain, completed using reference TRBV7-9 and TRBJ2-7, is DTGVSQNPRHKITKRGQNVTFRCDPISEHNRLYWYRQTLGQGPEFLTYFQNEAQLEKSRLLSDRFSAERPKGSFSTLEIQRTEQGDSAMYLCASTGTDTSYEQYFGPGTRLTVT.

J is TRBJ1-6 and V is TRBV6-1; the match to TRBD1 covers 10 bases. Germline V gene lookup returns CDR1 MNHNS and CDR2 SASEGT. The length of the CDR3 is 14 residues. The V and J ends lost 6 bases and 9 bases, in that order; junction bases with no gene match: 5. CDR3: CASRGTGDRSPLHF. The CDR3 DNA is TGTGCCAGCAGAGGGACAGGGGATCGTTCACCCCTCCACTTT.

This chain joins TRBV4-1 and TRBJ1-2; D is ambiguous. CDR1 MGHRA and CDR2 YSYEKL come from the germline V gene. V gave up 0 bases and J gave up 7 bases, with 15 bases separating them. The CDR3 is made up of 15 amino acids. CDR3 sequence reads: CASSQDPYPQGGYTF. CDR3 DNA sequence: TGCGCCAGCAGCCAAGATCCTTACCCCCAAGGTGGCTACACCTTC.

CDR3 nucleotide sequence: TGTGCCTGGAAGTGGTCAAGGAACACTGAAGCTTTCTTT. It translates to CAWKWSRNTEAFF. The V and J genes are TRBV30 and TRBJ1-1; D is ambiguous. Germline CDR1 is GTSNPN and CDR2 is SVGIG (reference sequence). The V gene lost 4 bases and the J gene lost 1 base, with 10 bases spanning the gap. The CDR3 is 13 amino acids.

The chain combines TRBV28 with TRBJ2-7; D gene ambiguous. In germline, CDR1 is MDHEN, CDR2 SYDVKM. The CDR3 runs 14 residues. Trimming removed 1 base at V and 4 bases at J, with 11 bases between. CDR3 loop: CASSLLETNYEQYF. The CDR3 DNA reads TGTGCCAGCAGTTTATTGGAGACAAATTACGAGCAGTACTTC.

This chain joins TRBV30 and TRBJ1-2, with a weak D call TRBD1 (5 bases). The CDR3 is 12 amino acids. CDR1 is GTSNPN and CDR2 is SVGIG in the germline V gene (reference sequence). CDR3 sequence: CGWDGTNYGYTF. CDR3 sequence (DNA): TGTGGATGGGACGGAACTAACTATGGCTACACCTTC.

V and J are TRBV27 and TRBJ1-5; D unclear. Trimming left V 6 bases short and J 5 bases short, with 11 bases between. The germline CDR1 and CDR2 sequences are MNHEY and SMNVEV (reference sequence). CDR3 length: 13 residues. The CDR3 sequence is CASRSDLYQPQHF. The CDR3 DNA sequence: TGTGCCAGCAGGTCAGACCTATATCAGCCCCAGCATTTT.

This clone was seen more than once but under ten times. The rearrangement joins TRBV19 to TRBJ1-2; 7 bases fit TRBD1. CDR3 length: 15 residues. Trimming removed 4 bases from V and 3 bases from J; junction bases left unmatched: 8. CDR1 is LNHDA, CDR2 SQIVND, per germline (reference sequence). The CDR3: CASSRQGEAYYGYTF. CDR3 DNA sequence: TGTGCCAGTAGTAGACAGGGTGAGGCCTACTATGGCTACACCTTC. The full variable domain, completed using reference TRBV19 and TRBJ1-2, is DGGITQSPKYLFRKEGQNVTLSCEQNLNHDAMYWYRQDPGQGLRLIYYSQIVNDFQKGDIAEGYSVSREKKESFPLTVTSAQKNPTAFYLCASSRQGEAYYGYTFGSGTRLTVV.

CDR3 loop: CASSAVSGGPYNEQFF. The DNA for the CDR3 is TGTGCCAGCAGCGCGGTCAGCGGGGGCCCATACAATGAGCAGTTCTTC. V and J are TRBV9 and TRBJ2-1, with 8 nucleotides matching TRBD2. Germline CDR1 is SGDLS and CDR2 is YYNGEE. V trimming: 3 bases; J trimming: 4 bases; junction bases outside the gene matches: 9. The CDR3 is 16 residues long.

The V call is TRBV28, the J call TRBJ2-3, with D unclear. Germline V gives CDR1 MDHEN, CDR2 SYDVKM. CDR3 length: 14 amino acids. Deletions cut 7 bases from V and 14 bases from J, with 25 bases between. The CDR3 region is CASTDNRAPAVGYF. For the CDR3, the DNA is TGTGCCAGCACCGACAATCGGGCCCCCGCCGTAGGGTATTTT.

The rearrangement uses TRBV19 and TRBJ1-1, with TRBD1 as a possible D gene (5 bases). The CDR3 extends over 13 amino acids. Trimming took 9 bases from V and 4 from J, leaving 15 bases between them. The germline CDR1 and CDR2 sequences are LNHDA and SQIVND (reference sequence). The CDR3 reads CASRLSGATEAFF. The DNA of the CDR3 is TGTGCCAGCCGACTAAGCGGGGCCACTGAAGCTTTCTTT.

The rearrangement links TRBV7-2 to TRBJ2-3; TRBD2 matches 8 bases. CDR3 length: 16 residues. Germline loops: CDR1 SGHTA, CDR2 FQGNSA. V trimming: 1 base; J trimming: 4 bases; junction bases outside the gene matches: 7. The CDR3 coding sequence is TGTGCCAGCAGCTTAGTTGGTAGCGGGGCGGCAGATACGCAGTATTTT. It is translated as CASSLVGSGAADTQYF.

The chain couples TRBV19 to TRBJ1-1, with no clear D. Trimming cost V 1 base and J 2 bases, with 14 bases left between them. Germline CDR1 reads LNHDA; CDR2 reads SQIVND (reference sequence). The CDR3 is 16 residues long. The CDR3 reads CASSIAPSGLNTEAFF. Here the CDR3 DNA reads TGTGCCAGTAGTATAGCCCCCTCGGGATTAAACACTGAAGCTTTCTTT.

The V and J genes are TRBV30 and TRBJ2-1; a possible D gene is TRBD2 (5 bases). Deletions cut 4 bases from V and 3 bases from J, with 16 bases between. Germline CDR1 and CDR2: GTSNPN and SVGIG (reference sequence). CDR3 length equals 15 residues. CDR3 loop: CAWTTTGRGYNEQFF. DNA of the CDR3: TGTGCCTGGACTACAACGGGGAGAGGCTACAATGAGCAGTTCTTC.

The CDR3 DNA follows: TGTGCCACAAGGGGGACAGCTAATTGGGACACTGAAGCTTTCTTT. Protein sequence: CATRGTANWDTEAFF. The chain is built from TRBV27 and TRBJ1-1; TRBD1 matches 7 bases. The ends lost 10 bases at V and 3 bases at J; junction bases unmatched: 14. Germline CDR1 and CDR2: MNHEY and SMNVEV (reference sequence). CDR3 length: 15 residues.

The V call is TRBV7-6, the J call TRBJ2-2; 7 bases line up with TRBD1. The CDR3 runs to 17 residues. V shed 6 bases and J 1 base; nucleotides not matched to a gene: 11. CDR1 and CDR2 (germline): SGHVS, FNYEAQ. The CDR3 DNA sequence: TGTGCCAGCAGTTACAAGCCAGGGGGTCGGAACACCGGGGAGCTGTTTTTT. Encoded protein: CASSYKPGGRNTGELFF. Complete variable domain (other parts from reference TRBV7-6 and TRBJ2-2): GAGVSQSPRYKVTKRGQDVALRCDPISGHVSLYWYRQALGQGPEFLTYFNYEAQQDKSGLPNDRFSAERPEGSISTLTIQRTEQRDSAMYRCASSYKPGGRNTGELFFGEGSRLTVL.